This entry describes one T cell receptor (beta chain). The germline V and J ends were trimmed by 3 bases and 8 bases, with 16 bases remaining between them. CDR1 is SQVTM, CDR2 ANQGSEA, per germline. This CDR3 has 13 amino acids. Sequencing templates came from extracted RNA that was reverse transcribed into cDNA. Method: immunoSEQ multiplex PCR; TCRdb's copy keeps in-frame clones and lacks some. In the table there are 170,000 or so clones, almost 65% of which are singletons. The sample originates from a study of CD8+ T cells in alopecia areata. The clonotype was recovered from a human donor with alopecia areata. This rearrangement joins TRBV29-1 to TRBJ1-2; the D gene is possibly TRBD1 (6 bases). This material consisted of CD4+ T cells sorted from blood, taken at week 0. For the CDR3, the DNA is TGCAGCGTTGACGCACAGGGAGTGGAAGGCTACACCTTC. The encoded protein is CSVDAQGVEGYTF. Drawing the rest from reference TRBV29-1 and TRBJ1-2, the complete variable domain is SAVISQKPSRDICQRGTSLTIQCQVDSQVTMMFWYRQQPGQSLTLIATANQGSEATYESGFVIDKFPISRPNLTFSTLTVSNMSPEDSSIYLCSVDAQGVEGYTFGSGTRLTVV.